The 26 T cell receptor beta chains given below trace back to one sample, sequenced in a study of CD8 T cells in ankylosing spondylitis. TCRdb independently ran MiXCR on the 5' RACE reads; one entry per CDR3 protein. The data contain 250,000 to 350,000 distinct CDR3 sequences, around 8% of them singletons. Study-level results: Ankylosing spondylitis blood appeared to carry a characteristic TCR beta motif of several highly homologous variants.

These receptors' targets are unknown. Sequencing input: blood, either unsorted or a sorted T cell fraction (not recorded which). These receptors were obtained from a male donor with ankylosing spondylitis.

This clonotype was observed a few times. V and J are TRBV7-8 and TRBJ2-1; possibly TRBD2 for D (6 bases). Germline CDR1 SGHVS, CDR2 FQNEAQ. The CDR3 is 16 amino acids. V shed 5 bases and J shed 3 bases, with 17 bases lying between them. The CDR3 DNA reads as TGTGCCAGCAGCCCCGGGGCGGGAAAAGTCTACAATGAGCAGTTCTTC. This encodes CASSPGAGKVYNEQFF.

This clonotype has more than one count but fewer than ten. J is TRBJ2-7 and V is TRBV4-1, with D tentatively TRBD1 (6 bases). CDR3 length: 14 amino acids. Trimming pared 3 bases from V and 3 bases from J, leaving 12 bases between. Germline V gene data show CDR1 as MGHRA and CDR2 as YSYEKL. The CDR3: CASSQRTARYEQYF. The CDR3 DNA sequence: TGCGCCAGCAGCCAGCGGACAGCCCGCTACGAGCAGTACTTC.

The genes are TRBV5-1 and TRBJ2-1, with 12 positions matching TRBD2. Germline CDR1 SGHRS, CDR2 YFSETQ. V dropped 3 bases and J dropped 6; count of bases not matched to a gene: 7. CDR3 size: 16 residues. As DNA, the CDR3 is TGCGCCAGCAGCTCGGGCCTAGCGGGAGGGGTCAATGAGCAGTTCTTC. Translating it yields CASSSGLAGGVNEQFF.

The chain recombines TRBV5-1 with TRBJ2-3; D is perhaps TRBD1 (5 bases). V lost 7 bases, J lost 0 bases, and 15 bases lay in between. CDR3 length equals 15 residues. Germline V CDR1 and CDR2: SGHRS, YFSETQ. The CDR3 reads CASSQEETSTDTQYF. The DNA for the CDR3 is TGCGCCAGCTCACAGGAAGAAACTAGCACAGATACGCAGTATTTT.

The gene calls are TRBV4-2 and TRBJ2-7; a possible D gene is TRBD2 (6 bases). Germline V gene sequence: CDR1 LGHNA, CDR2 YNFKEQ. CDR3 length equals 16 residues. The V gene lost 3 bases and the J gene lost 2 bases, with 17 bases spanning the gap. CDR3 sequence reads: CASSQTLAVGTYEQYF. In DNA, the CDR3 is TGTGCCAGCAGCCAGACCTTAGCGGTCGGAACCTACGAGCAGTACTTC.

This clonotype has a handful of counts. The DNA for the CDR3 is TGTGCCACAACGGCACGCGGTAACTATGGCTACACCTTC. This translates into CATTARGNYGYTF. J is TRBJ1-2 and V is TRBV6-1; D unclear. This CDR3 contains 13 residues. Germline loops: CDR1 MNHNS, CDR2 SASEGT. V was clipped by 10 bases and J by 1 base, with 13 bases between them.

Ten or more counts support this clonotype. The chain joins TRBV4-2 to TRBJ2-1, with D possibly TRBD2 on 7 matching bases. V dropped 0 bases and J dropped 7 bases, with 16 bases sitting between them. The CDR3 is 16 residues long. Germline CDR1 reads LGHNA; CDR2 reads YNFKEQ. The CDR3 nucleotides read TGTGCCAGCAGCCAAGATAAGGGGGAGGGCAGGAATGAGCAGTTCTTC. It codes for CASSQDKGEGRNEQFF.

The rearrangement uses TRBV20-1 and TRBJ2-1, with 11 bases fitting TRBD1. J lost 6 bases, V lost 1 base, and 8 bases had no gene match. Germline assignment: CDR1 DFQATT and CDR2 SNEGSKA (reference sequence). The CDR3 contains 16 residues. The chain's CDR3 is CSARGARGQGGNEQFF. CDR3 bases: TGCAGTGCTAGAGGAGCAAGGGGACAGGGGGGCAATGAGCAGTTCTTC.

This sequence joins TRBV19 and TRBJ2-3, with TRBD1 matching 7 bases. CDR1 is LNHDA and CDR2 is SQIVND in the germline V gene (reference sequence). This CDR3 comprises 15 residues. Germline trimming cut 3 bases from V and 4 bases from J; bases unmatched to any gene: 7. Written as DNA, the CDR3 is TGTGCCAGTAGTATCCCGACAGGGCCGGCAGATACGCAGTATTTT. Amino acid sequence: CASSIPTGPADTQYF. Full variable domain (remainder filled in from reference TRBV19 and TRBJ2-3): DGGITQSPKYLFRKEGQNVTLSCEQNLNHDAMYWYRQDPGQGLRLIYYSQIVNDFQKGDIAEGYSVSREKKESFPLTVTSAQKNPTAFYLCASSIPTGPADTQYFGPGTRLTVL.

The gene calls are TRBV7-2 and TRBJ2-7, with 8 bases identical to TRBD2. CDR1 and CDR2 from the germline V gene are SGHTA and FQGNSA. This CDR3 has 15 amino acids. The J segment lost 1 base and the V segment lost 5 bases, leaving 7 bases of the junction unmatched. This CDR3 reads CASSAQAGESYEQYF. For the CDR3, the DNA is TGTGCCAGCAGCGCCCAAGCGGGAGAGTCCTACGAGCAGTACTTC. Together with reference TRBV7-2 and TRBJ2-7, the CDR3 gives the full variable domain: GAGVSQSPSNKVTEKGKDVELRCDPISGHTALYWYRQSLGQGLEFLIYFQGNSAPDKSGLPSDRFSAERTGGSVSTLTIQRTQQEDSAVYLCASSAQAGESYEQYFGPGTRLTVT.

About this clonotype itself: The junction departs from the called germline gene at one end, perhaps through a read error. J is TRBJ2-7 and V is TRBV30, with 10 nucleotides matching TRBD1. The length of the CDR3 is 15 residues. Germline V gene data show CDR1 as GTSNPN and CDR2 as SVGIG (reference sequence). CDR3 sequence: CAWSIHTGTGAPRSF. The CDR3 nucleotides read TGTGCCTGGAGTATACACACCGGGACAGGGGCCCCCCGGTCCTTC.

The chain is built from TRBV5-6 and TRBJ1-1; D is unclear. CDR3 length: 13 residues. The germline V gene has CDR1 SGHDT and CDR2 YYEEEE. Deletions cut 4 bases from V and 4 bases from J, with 11 bases between. The CDR3 DNA is TGTGCCAGCAGCGCGAAGGCTGGCACTGAAGCTTTCTTT. Translation gives CASSAKAGTEAFF.

The V gene is TRBV15, the J gene TRBJ1-1; TRBD1 aligns across 7 bases. The CDR3 runs 13 residues. Per germline, CDR1 LNHNV and CDR2 YYDKDF (reference sequence). V was pared by 2 bases and J by 10 bases, with 7 bases of the junction left unmatched. In DNA, the CDR3 is TGTGCCACCAGCAGACTTCGACAGGGCGCAGCTTTCTTT. Its translation: CATSRLRQGAAFF.

The chain combines TRBV29-1 with TRBJ2-7, with a weak D call TRBD2 (6 bases). Germline V gives CDR1 SQVTM, CDR2 ANQGSEA. The CDR3 loop spans 14 amino acids. Trimming shortened V by 2 bases and J by 5 bases, and 16 bases separated the two germline ends. The CDR3 region has the DNA TGCAGCGTTGAATTGACGGGAGCGATCCACGAGCAGTACTTC. Residues: CSVELTGAIHEQYF.

Many counts were recorded for this clonotype. The V gene is TRBV5-1, the J gene TRBJ2-2; D not resolved. CDR3 size: 15 residues. The V end lost 4 bases, the J end lost 3 bases, and 13 bases lay between the germline ends. The germline CDR1 and CDR2 sequences are SGHRS and YFSETQ. The CDR3 DNA sequence: TGCGCCAGCAGCGGATACTACTCCGACACCGGGGAGCTGTTTTTT. Translation gives CASSGYYSDTGELFF.

The chain uses TRBV10-3 and TRBJ2-3; 9 nucleotides align to TRBD2. V dropped 4 bases and J dropped 2; count of bases not matched to a gene: 7. Looked up from germline, CDR1 is ENHRY and CDR2 is SYGVKD. The length of the CDR3 is 16 residues. The CDR3, as DNA: TGTGCCATCAGTGCCAGCGGGAGGTGGGCCACAGATACGCAGTATTTT. Residues: CAISASGRWATDTQYF.

This clonotype occurred a few times. The genes are TRBV9 and TRBJ2-7, with 15 bases identical to TRBD2. Germline-derived CDR1 and CDR2 are SGDLS and YYNGEE. V shed 0 bases, J shed 7 bases, and the junction held 5 bases outside the gene matches. The CDR3 is 16 residues long. DNA for the CDR3: TGTGCCAGCAGCGTAGGCCCGGGACTAGCGGGAGGTGAGCAGTACTTC. Translation gives CASSVGPGLAGGEQYF.

This clonotype was seen more than once but under ten times. The rearrangement links TRBV12-3 or TRBV12-4 to TRBJ2-4; TRBD2 agrees at 7 bases. The J segment lost 10 bases and the V segment lost 3 bases, leaving 9 bases of the junction unmatched. The CDR3 extends over 14 amino acids. The CDR3 DNA is TGTGCCAGCAGTTTGGGGGGGAGGGCCCGGATTCAGTACTTC. Translation gives CASSLGGRARIQYF.

The V and J genes are TRBV5-8 and TRBJ1-6; D is unresolved. CDR3 length: 12 amino acids. Looked up from germline, CDR1 is SGHTS and CDR2 is YDEGEE. Trimming removed 2 bases from V and 7 bases from J, with 4 bases in between. The CDR3 nucleotides are TGTGCCAGCAGCTTTCGGAATTCACCCCTCCACTTT. It codes for CASSFRNSPLHF.

This clonotype appeared a few times. The chain uses TRBV9 and TRBJ2-4; TRBD2 matches at 7 bases. V was pared by 0 bases and J by 3 bases, with 6 bases of the junction left unmatched. Germline V gene data show CDR1 as SGDLS and CDR2 as YYNGEE. The CDR3 length is 16 residues. CDR3 region: CASSVDPGEGKNIQYF. CDR3 DNA: TGTGCCAGCAGCGTAGACCCGGGGGAGGGCAAAAACATTCAGTACTTC.

This clonotype was picked up a small number of times. The gene calls are TRBV10-3 and TRBJ1-1; weak D call: TRBD1 (5 bases). The V and J ends lost 8 bases and 1 base respectively, with 14 bases between them. Germline V gene lookup returns CDR1 ENHRY and CDR2 SYGVKD. The CDR3 has 14 amino acids. In DNA form, the CDR3 reads TGTGCCATCGGCCCGGGACGGCGGAACACTGAAGCTTTCTTT. It yields the protein CAIGPGRRNTEAFF.

The gene calls are TRBV2 and TRBJ2-5, with 7 nucleotides matching TRBD2. V shed 6 bases, J shed 5 bases, and the junction held 12 bases outside the gene matches. CDR1 and CDR2 (germline): SNHLY, FYNNEI. The CDR3 consists of 15 residues. The CDR3 coding sequence is TGTGCCAGCAGCCTAGCCCCGGGAGGAGTGGAGACCCAGTACTTC. This gives the protein CASSLAPGGVETQYF.

The V call is TRBV20-1, the J call TRBJ1-2; D not resolved. Germline-derived CDR1 and CDR2 are DFQATT and SNEGSKA (reference sequence). Trimming left V 7 bases short and J 14 bases short, with 17 bases between. The CDR3 runs 10 residues. The CDR3 loop is CSVRQVDGTF. CDR3 nucleotides: TGCAGTGTGCGGCAGGTGGACGGAACCTTC.

V gene TRBV6-5 combines with J gene TRBJ1-1; D not resolved. Germline V gives CDR1 MNHEY, CDR2 SVGAGI. There are 19 residues in the CDR3. V gave up 0 bases and J gave up 1 base, with 21 bases separating them. The CDR3 coding sequence is TGTGCCAGCAGTTACTCAGTCTTTCTGGCTCCCGAGGGGAACACTGAAGCTTTCTTT. Amino acid sequence: CASSYSVFLAPEGNTEAFF.

This clonotype was found many times. J is TRBJ2-2 and V is TRBV25-1; D ambiguous. Germline V gene data show CDR1 as MGHDK and CDR2 as SYGVNS. The CDR3 has 11 amino acids. Deletions cut 6 bases from V and 4 bases from J, with 3 bases between. The CDR3: CASRGTGELFF. The CDR3 bases are TGTGCCAGCAGAGGCACCGGGGAGCTGTTTTTT.

This clonotype has more than one count but fewer than ten. The J gene is TRBJ2-1, the V gene TRBV4-1, with 9 positions matching TRBD2. The germline V gene has CDR1 MGHRA and CDR2 YSYEKL. The trim removed 2 bases at V and 15 bases at J, leaving 11 bases unmatched. This CDR3 contains 14 residues. The CDR3 region is CASSQTALSGSPFF. The CDR3 bases are TGCGCCAGCAGCCAAACCGCTCTTAGCGGGAGTCCGTTCTTC.